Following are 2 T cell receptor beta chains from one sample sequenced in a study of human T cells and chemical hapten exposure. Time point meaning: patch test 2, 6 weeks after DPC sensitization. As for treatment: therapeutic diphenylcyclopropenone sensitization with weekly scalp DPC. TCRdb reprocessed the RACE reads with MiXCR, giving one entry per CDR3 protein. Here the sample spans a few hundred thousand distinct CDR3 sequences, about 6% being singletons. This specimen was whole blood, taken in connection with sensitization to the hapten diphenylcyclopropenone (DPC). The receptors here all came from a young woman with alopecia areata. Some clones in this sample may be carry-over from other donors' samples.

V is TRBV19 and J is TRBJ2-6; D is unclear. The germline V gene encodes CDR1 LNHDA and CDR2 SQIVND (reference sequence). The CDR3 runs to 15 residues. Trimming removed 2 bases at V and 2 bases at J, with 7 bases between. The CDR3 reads CASSIIGTGANVLTF. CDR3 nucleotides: TGTGCCAGTAGTATAATAGGGACTGGGGCCAACGTCCTGACTTTC.

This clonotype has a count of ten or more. The CDR3 coding sequence is TGTGCCAGCTCACCACCCCTCTCTGGGGCCAACGTCCTGACTTTC. The encoded protein is CASSPPLSGANVLTF. V is TRBV18 and J is TRBJ2-6; D not resolved. There are 15 residues in the CDR3. Per the germline V gene, CDR1 is KGHSH and CDR2 is LQKENI. V lost 0 bases, J lost 0 bases, and 3 bases lay in between.